This entry lists 23 T cell receptor beta chains sequenced from one sample in a study of T cells in Graves' hyperthyroidism and ophthalmopathy. RNA transcripts served as the template for amplifying TCR beta CDR3 regions. In the first-round RT-PCR of the TCR CDR3, the HTBI primer set was used. MiXCR was run by TCRdb on the multiplex PCR reads, yielding one entry per CDR3 protein. The sample lists about 600,000 distinct CDR3 sequences; 14% were seen once. The sequencing sample was made of blood. These receptor sequences come from a woman aged 18-29 years with Graves' ophthalmopathy.

V gene TRBV24-1 combines with J gene TRBJ1-2, with D hard to call. Germline CDR1 and CDR2: KGHDR and SFDVKD. The CDR3 contains 12 residues. V gave up 2 bases and J gave up 6 bases, with 6 bases separating them. The CDR3 DNA reads TGTGCCACCAGTGATTATAGGGATGGCTACACCTTC. It translates to CATSDYRDGYTF.

Points on this clonotype: The germline gene is not matched at one end of the junction; a read error may be the cause. This rearrangement joins TRBV7-7 to TRBJ2-7, with D possibly TRBD1 on 5 matching bases. There are 16 residues in the CDR3. CDR1 and CDR2 (germline): SSHAT, FNYEAQ (reference sequence). Here the CDR3 DNA reads TGTGCTAGCAGCTTTCGGCAGGGCCGCAGCTCCTACGAGCAGTACTTC. This encodes CASSFRQGRSSYEQYF.

This clonotype is a singleton in its sample. The chain carries TRBV10-3 and TRBJ2-7, with TRBD1 matching over 11 bases. The germline V gene encodes CDR1 ENHRY and CDR2 SYGVKD. The junction had 4 bases not matched to a gene; V was cut back by 6 bases and J by 6 bases. There are 13 residues in the CDR3. CDR3 nucleotides: TGTGCCATCAGGAGGACAGGGGGCACCGAGCAGTACTTC. It translates to CAIRRTGGTEQYF.

This clonotype was detected many times. CDR3 in amino acids: CASSLRWDSNSPLHF. The CDR3 DNA reads as TGTGCCAGCAGCTTACGATGGGACAGCAATTCACCCCTCCACTTT. This sequence joins TRBV13 and TRBJ1-6; 7 nucleotides agree with TRBD1. This CDR3 is built from 15 residues. With 2 bases clipped from V and 7 bases from J, the junction kept 5 bases outside the gene matches. Germline V gives CDR1 PRHDT, CDR2 FYEKMQ (reference sequence).

This clonotype came up a few times. The V gene is TRBV4-1, the J gene TRBJ1-5, with TRBD1 identical over 8 bases. CDR1 is MGHRA and CDR2 is YSYEKL in the germline V gene. V lost 4 bases to trimming and J lost 5 bases; unmatched junction nucleotides: 7. The CDR3 length is 15 residues. The CDR3: CASSPLDRAHQPQHF. CDR3 coding DNA: TGCGCCAGCAGCCCCCTGGACAGGGCACATCAGCCCCAGCATTTT.

This clonotype was seen at least ten times. The chain has TRBV2 and TRBJ1-4; D remains unclear. Trimming took 7 bases from V and 7 from J, leaving 4 bases between them. The CDR3 runs to 10 residues. Germline CDR1 and CDR2: SNHLY and FYNNEI. This CDR3 is CASNPEKLFF. CDR3 nucleotides: TGTGCCAGCAATCCTGAAAAACTGTTTTTT.

The rearrangement uses TRBV5-1 and TRBJ2-1; 11 bases are shared with TRBD2. V was pared by 4 bases and J by 7 bases, with 10 bases of the junction left unmatched. The CDR3 loop spans 16 amino acids. Germline CDR1 reads SGHRS; CDR2 reads YFSETQ. CDR3: CASSISGRGAGNEQFF. CDR3 in DNA: TGCGCCAGCAGCATTAGCGGGAGGGGCGCGGGGAATGAGCAGTTCTTC. Full variable domain (outside the CDR3, taken from reference TRBV5-1 and TRBJ2-1): KAGVTQTPRYLIKTRGQQVTLSCSPISGHRSVSWYQQTPGQGLQFLFEYFSETQRNKGNFPGRFSGRQFSNSRSEMNVSTLELGDSALYLCASSISGRGAGNEQFFGPGTRLTVL.

The V and J genes are TRBV4-3 and TRBJ2-7; 11 nucleotides line up with TRBD1. Germline values: CDR1 LGHNA, CDR2 YSLEER. CDR3 length equals 19 residues. After removal of 3 bases from V and 3 bases from J, the junction contained 16 bases not matched to a gene. For the CDR3, the DNA is TGCGCCAGCAGCCACGGGACAGGGGGTGACAGCGGCCTCAACTACGAGCAGTACTTC. Translation gives CASSHGTGGDSGLNYEQYF.

The gene calls are TRBV19 and TRBJ1-1, with 7 bases fitting TRBD1. The junction had 4 bases not matched to a gene; V was cut back by 6 bases and J by 0 bases. The CDR3 has 14 residues. CDR1 LNHDA and CDR2 SQIVND come from the germline V gene (reference sequence). CDR3 residues: CASSHGTVNTEAFF. The CDR3 DNA sequence: TGTGCCAGTAGCCACGGGACAGTGAACACTGAAGCTTTCTTT.

In its sample, this clonotype was seen many times. The CDR3 nucleotides read TGTGCCAGCAGTCGGACAGGGAACGTAGCCTATAATTCACCCCTCCACTTT. This translates into CASSRTGNVAYNSPLHF. The chain joins TRBV12-3 or TRBV12-4 to TRBJ1-6; 8 bases match TRBD1. The CDR3 length is 17 residues. With 5 bases clipped from V and 2 bases from J, the junction kept 8 bases outside the gene matches.

This clonotype has ten or more counts. This chain links TRBV12-3 or TRBV12-4 with TRBJ2-5; 12 nucleotides line up with TRBD2. The V segment lost 7 bases and the J segment 5 bases; nucleotides outside the gene matches: 14. The CDR3 length is 17 residues. CDR3: CASTPRLAGGSGETQYF. The DNA of the CDR3 is TGTGCCAGCACCCCCCGCCTAGCGGGAGGGAGTGGCGAGACCCAGTACTTC.

In its sample, this clonotype was seen many times. The chain joins TRBV27 to TRBJ1-1, with 7 bases aligning to TRBD1. The CDR3 consists of 14 residues. Germline-derived CDR1 and CDR2 are MNHEY and SMNVEV (reference sequence). J lost 4 bases, V lost 6 bases, and 8 bases had no gene match. CDR3 coding DNA: TGTGCCAGCAGCCCACACAGGGGTGGCACTGAAGCTTTCTTT. Its translation: CASSPHRGGTEAFF.

This clonotype showed up many times. The rearrangement uses TRBV6-2 or TRBV6-3 and TRBJ2-1; D is ambiguous. V was trimmed by 4 bases and J by 10 bases, leaving 11 bases between them. This CDR3 is built from 12 residues. Looked up from germline, CDR1 is MNHEY and CDR2 is SVGEGT. This CDR3 is CASSWVPGEQFF. The CDR3 nucleotides are TGTGCCAGCAGTTGGGTGCCCGGGGAGCAGTTCTTC.

At least ten counts were recorded for this clonotype. This chain uses TRBV11-2 with TRBJ2-3; a possible D gene is TRBD2 (6 bases). The germline CDR1 and CDR2 sequences are SGHAT and FQNNGV. V gave up 5 bases and J gave up 4 bases, with 19 bases separating them. The CDR3 is made up of 16 amino acids. This chain's CDR3 is CASSRYLAGSSDTQYF. DNA for the CDR3: TGTGCCAGCAGCAGATATCTCGCGGGATCTTCAGATACGCAGTATTTT.

This clonotype was detected ten times or more. The chain couples TRBV11-2 to TRBJ2-5, with D perhaps matching TRBD1 (6 bases). Germline V lookup: CDR1 SGHAT, CDR2 FQNNGV. V was shortened by 2 bases and J by 1 base, with 11 bases between the two germline ends. The CDR3 consists of 15 residues. The CDR3, as DNA: TGTGCCAGCAGCTTAACACGGACAGCCCAAGAGACCCAGTACTTC. Its protein is CASSLTRTAQETQYF. The full variable domain, with the rest looked up from reference TRBV11-2 and TRBJ2-5, is EAGVAQSPRYKIIEKRQSVAFWCNPISGHATLYWYQQILGQGPKLLIQFQNNGVVDDSQLPKDRFSAERLKGVDSTLKIQPAKLEDSAVYLCASSLTRTAQETQYFGPGTRLLVL.

This rearrangement joins TRBV19 to TRBJ2-1, with D unclear. The V and J ends lost 3 bases and 0 bases respectively, with 6 bases between them. The CDR3 is made up of 14 amino acids. CDR1 and CDR2 from the germline V gene are LNHDA and SQIVND (reference sequence). In nucleotides, the CDR3 is TGTGCCAGTAGTATGGGCAGCTCCTACAATGAGCAGTTCTTC. Amino acids: CASSMGSSYNEQFF.

In its sample, this clonotype was seen many times. The V and J genes are TRBV2 and TRBJ2-1; TRBD2 matches 7 bases. Per germline, CDR1 SNHLY and CDR2 FYNNEI. The CDR3 sequence is 15 residues long. V was pared by 6 bases and J by 10 bases, with 15 bases of the junction left unmatched. CDR3 in DNA: TGTGCCAGCAGACCCAGAGCGGGACCCCCGGGCGAGCAGTTCTTC. It encodes CASRPRAGPPGEQFF. Full variable domain (missing parts from reference TRBV2 and TRBJ2-1): EPEVTQTPSHQVTQMGQEVILRCVPISNHLYFYWYRQILGQKVEFLVSFYNNEISEKSEIFDDQFSVERPDGSNFTLKIRSTKLEDSAMYFCASRPRAGPPGEQFFGPGTRLTVL.

Many counts were recorded for this clonotype. The rearrangement uses TRBV27 and TRBJ1-1, with D perhaps TRBD1 (5 bases). V was clipped by 2 bases and J by 5 bases, with 9 bases between them. Germline V gives CDR1 MNHEY, CDR2 SMNVEV (reference sequence). The CDR3 spans 13 residues. The CDR3 sequence: CASSLQGRTEAFF. The CDR3, as DNA: TGTGCCAGCAGTTTACAGGGTAGGACTGAAGCTTTCTTT.

The chain combines TRBV20-1 with TRBJ2-1; 7 bases are shared with TRBD2. There are 17 residues in the CDR3. V lost 1 base, J lost 7 bases, and 16 bases stayed unmatched. In germline, CDR1 is DFQATT, CDR2 SNEGSKA (reference sequence). The CDR3 DNA is TGCAGTGCTAGAGTCACCCTCAGGGCGGGAGAGGGAAATGAGCAGTTCTTC. Residues: CSARVTLRAGEGNEQFF.

At least ten counts were recorded for this clonotype. The chain uses TRBV5-1 and TRBJ2-5; D unclear. Germline loops: CDR1 SGHRS, CDR2 YFSETQ. This CDR3 comprises 14 residues. V dropped 4 bases and J dropped 1 base, with 11 bases sitting between them. CDR3 amino acids: CASSGVVSQETQYF. CDR3 nucleotides: TGCGCCAGCAGCGGGGTCGTGTCCCAAGAGACCCAGTACTTC.

Many counts were recorded for this clonotype. The rearrangement uses TRBV7-3 and TRBJ2-1, with D hard to call. Trimming left V 5 bases short and J 0 bases short, with 11 bases between. CDR3 size: 15 residues. Germline CDR1 and CDR2: SGHTA and FQGTGA. The CDR3 loop is CASSRTASSYNEQFF. The CDR3 DNA reads as TGTGCCAGCAGCCGTACAGCTAGCTCCTACAATGAGCAGTTCTTC.

There are a few counts of this clonotype. The gene calls are TRBV4-1 and TRBJ2-1; perhaps TRBD2 as D (5 bases). V was clipped by 2 bases and J by 6 bases, with 11 bases between them. CDR1 and CDR2 (germline): MGHRA, YSYEKL. CDR3 length: 14 residues. CDR3 region: CASSQMRAANEQFF. CDR3 in DNA: TGCGCCAGCAGCCAAATGCGGGCGGCCAATGAGCAGTTCTTC.

This clonotype occurred many times. The DNA for the CDR3 is TGTGCCAGCAGTCCCTACATTCGGATGACCGGGGAGCTGTTTTTT. Its protein product is CASSPYIRMTGELFF. V is TRBV28 and J is TRBJ2-2; D is undetermined. The CDR3 is made up of 15 amino acids. Looked up from germline, CDR1 is MDHEN and CDR2 is SYDVKM. The V end was cut by 5 bases, the J end by 5 bases, with 15 bases between.